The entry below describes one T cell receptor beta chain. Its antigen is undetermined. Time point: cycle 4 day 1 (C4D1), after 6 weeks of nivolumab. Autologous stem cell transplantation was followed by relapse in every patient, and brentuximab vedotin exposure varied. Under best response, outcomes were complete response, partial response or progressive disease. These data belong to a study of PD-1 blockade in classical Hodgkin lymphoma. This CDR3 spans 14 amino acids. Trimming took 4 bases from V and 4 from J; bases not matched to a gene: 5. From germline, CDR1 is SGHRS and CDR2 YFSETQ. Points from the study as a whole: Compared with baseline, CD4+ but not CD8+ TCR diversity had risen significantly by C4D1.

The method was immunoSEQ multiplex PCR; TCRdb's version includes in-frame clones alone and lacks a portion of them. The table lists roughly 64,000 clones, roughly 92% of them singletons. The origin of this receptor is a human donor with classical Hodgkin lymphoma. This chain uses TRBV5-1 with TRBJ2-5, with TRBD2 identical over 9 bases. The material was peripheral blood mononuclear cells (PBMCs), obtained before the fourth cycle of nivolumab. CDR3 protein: CASSPQTSGETQYF. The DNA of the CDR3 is TGCGCCAGCAGCCCACAGACTAGCGGAGAGACCCAGTACTTC.